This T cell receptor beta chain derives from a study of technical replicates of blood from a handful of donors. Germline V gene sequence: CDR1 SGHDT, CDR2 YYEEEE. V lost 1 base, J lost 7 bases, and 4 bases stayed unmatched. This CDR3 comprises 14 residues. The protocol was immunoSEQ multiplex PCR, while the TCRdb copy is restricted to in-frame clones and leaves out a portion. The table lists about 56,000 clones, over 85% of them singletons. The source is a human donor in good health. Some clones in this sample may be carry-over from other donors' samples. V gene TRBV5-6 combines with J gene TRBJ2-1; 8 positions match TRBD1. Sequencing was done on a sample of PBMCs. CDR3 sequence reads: CASSLWTGKNEQFF. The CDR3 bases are TGTGCCAGCAGCTTGTGGACAGGGAAGAATGAGCAGTTCTTC.